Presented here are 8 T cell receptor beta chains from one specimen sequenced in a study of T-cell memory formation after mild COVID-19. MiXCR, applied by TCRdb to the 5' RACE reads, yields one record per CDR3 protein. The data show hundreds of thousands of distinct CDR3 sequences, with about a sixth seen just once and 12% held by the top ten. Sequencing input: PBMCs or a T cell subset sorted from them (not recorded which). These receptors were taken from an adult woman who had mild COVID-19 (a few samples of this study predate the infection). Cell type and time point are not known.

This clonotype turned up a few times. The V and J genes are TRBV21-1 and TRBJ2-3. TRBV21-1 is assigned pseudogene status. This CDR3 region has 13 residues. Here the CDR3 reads CASSKGPVDTQYF. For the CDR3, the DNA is TGTGCCAGCAGCAAAGGGCCTGTAGATACGCAGTATTTT.

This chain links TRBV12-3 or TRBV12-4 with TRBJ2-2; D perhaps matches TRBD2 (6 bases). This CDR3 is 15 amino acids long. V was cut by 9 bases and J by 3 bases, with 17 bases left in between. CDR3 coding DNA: TGTGCCAGTCTCTCGTCAGGGAGGTACACCGGGGAGCTGTTTTTT. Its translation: CASLSSGRYTGELFF.

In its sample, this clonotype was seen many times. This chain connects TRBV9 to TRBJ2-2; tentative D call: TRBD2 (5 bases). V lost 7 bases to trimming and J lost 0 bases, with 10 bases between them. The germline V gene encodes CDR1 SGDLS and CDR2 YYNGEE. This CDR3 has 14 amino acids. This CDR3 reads CASETRANTGELFF. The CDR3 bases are TGTGCCAGCGAAACTAGGGCGAACACCGGGGAGCTGTTTTTT.

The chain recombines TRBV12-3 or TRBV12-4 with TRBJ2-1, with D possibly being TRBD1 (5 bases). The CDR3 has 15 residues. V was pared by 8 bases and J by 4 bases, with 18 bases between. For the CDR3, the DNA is TGTGCCAGCTCTCCCTTGGGGCGAGGATACAATGAGCAGTTCTTC. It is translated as CASSPLGRGYNEQFF.

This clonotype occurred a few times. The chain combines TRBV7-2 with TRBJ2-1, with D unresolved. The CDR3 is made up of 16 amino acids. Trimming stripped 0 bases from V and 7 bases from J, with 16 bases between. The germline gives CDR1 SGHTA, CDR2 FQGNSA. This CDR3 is CASSLALRRTTNEQFF. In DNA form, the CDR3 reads TGTGCCAGCAGCTTAGCGCTCCGTAGGACCACGAATGAGCAGTTCTTC.

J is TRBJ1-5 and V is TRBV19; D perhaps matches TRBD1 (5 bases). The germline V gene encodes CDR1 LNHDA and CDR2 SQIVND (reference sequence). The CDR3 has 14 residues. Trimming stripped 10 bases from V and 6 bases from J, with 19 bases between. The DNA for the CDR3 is TGTGCCACTAACGTCGCAGGGAATGGTCAGCCCCAGCATTTT. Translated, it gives CATNVAGNGQPQHF.

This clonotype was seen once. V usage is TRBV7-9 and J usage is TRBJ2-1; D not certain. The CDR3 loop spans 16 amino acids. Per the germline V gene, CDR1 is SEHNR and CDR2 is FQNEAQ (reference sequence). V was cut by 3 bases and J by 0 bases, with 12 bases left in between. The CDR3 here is CASSFSGYSSYNEQFF. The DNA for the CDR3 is TGTGCCAGCAGCTTCTCAGGTTATAGCTCCTACAATGAGCAGTTCTTC.

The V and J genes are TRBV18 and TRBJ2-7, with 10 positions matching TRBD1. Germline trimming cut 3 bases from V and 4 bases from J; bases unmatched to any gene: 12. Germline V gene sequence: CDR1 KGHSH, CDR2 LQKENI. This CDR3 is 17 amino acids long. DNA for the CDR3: TGTGCCAGCTCACCGGGACAGGGGTCCTCTTATGTTTACGAGCAGTACTTC. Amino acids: CASSPGQGSSYVYEQYF.